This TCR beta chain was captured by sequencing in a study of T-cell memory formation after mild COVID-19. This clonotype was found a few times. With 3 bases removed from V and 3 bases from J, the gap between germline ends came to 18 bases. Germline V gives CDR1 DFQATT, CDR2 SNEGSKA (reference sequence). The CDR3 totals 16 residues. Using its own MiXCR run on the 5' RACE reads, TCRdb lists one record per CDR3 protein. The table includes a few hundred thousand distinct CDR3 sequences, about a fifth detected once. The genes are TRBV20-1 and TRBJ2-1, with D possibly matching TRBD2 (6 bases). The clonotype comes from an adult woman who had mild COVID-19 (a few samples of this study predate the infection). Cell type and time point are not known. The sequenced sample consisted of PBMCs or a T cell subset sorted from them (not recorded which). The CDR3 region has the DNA TGCAGTGCTAGCCAGCCACTGGGGACTTTCTACAATGAGCAGTTCTTC. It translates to CSASQPLGTFYNEQFF.